Below, 9 T cell receptor beta chains from the same sample are listed, as sequenced in a study of blood T cell repertoires in COVID-19. TCRdb keeps only in-frame clones here, not all; method: immunoSEQ multiplex PCR. The profile shows 100,000 or so clones, over 70% of them singletons. What was sequenced was peripheral blood. Receptor source: a man in his 60s with acute or convalescent COVID-19.

The chain recombines TRBV19 with TRBJ1-2; TRBD1 matches 9 bases. The ends lost 9 bases at V and 3 bases at J; junction bases unmatched: 5. Per the germline V gene, CDR1 is LNHDA and CDR2 is SQIVND (reference sequence). The CDR3 loop spans 13 amino acids. The chain's CDR3 is CASRTGVDYGYTF. The DNA of the CDR3 is TGTGCCAGCCGGACAGGGGTTGACTATGGCTACACCTTC.

V and J are TRBV5-5 and TRBJ1-2; D is possibly TRBD1 (5 bases). Germline V gene lookup returns CDR1 SGHKS and CDR2 YYEKEE (reference sequence). This CDR3 region has 16 residues. Trimming pared 0 bases from V and 3 bases from J, leaving 15 bases between. The CDR3 is CASSLEAQTGDYGYTF. CDR3 in DNA: TGTGCCAGCAGCTTGGAAGCCCAAACGGGGGACTATGGCTACACCTTC.

The chain couples TRBV4-3 to TRBJ1-4; a possible D gene is TRBD1 (5 bases). V lost 4 bases and J 8 bases, leaving 17 bases between the germline ends. Per germline, CDR1 LGHNA and CDR2 YSLEER. CDR3 length: 15 residues. CDR3 DNA sequence: TGCGCCAGCAGCCCAACAGGCCTTCAAGGGGAAAAACTGTTTTTT. This translates into CASSPTGLQGEKLFF.

This chain links TRBV5-4 with TRBJ1-3; 7 bases align to TRBD1. In germline, CDR1 is SGHNT, CDR2 YYREEE (reference sequence). The CDR3 has 17 residues. Trimming removed 4 bases from V and 0 bases from J; junction bases left unmatched: 10. The CDR3: CASSPPVGQASGNTIYF. CDR3 bases: TGTGCCAGCAGCCCCCCCGTCGGACAGGCCTCTGGAAACACCATATATTTT.

The rearrangement uses TRBV19 and TRBJ2-1; a possible D gene is TRBD2 (6 bases). The V and J ends lost 3 bases and 6 bases respectively, with 15 bases between them. Germline V CDR1 and CDR2: LNHDA, SQIVND (reference sequence). This CDR3 contains 15 residues. The CDR3 here is CASSIPGLTSNEQFF. The CDR3 nucleotides are TGTGCCAGTAGTATCCCGGGACTTACCAGCAATGAGCAGTTCTTC.

The chain couples TRBV7-9 to TRBJ1-2, with D possibly matching TRBD1 (6 bases). The CDR3 loop spans 14 amino acids. The V end lost 5 bases, the J end lost 9 bases, and 19 bases lay between the germline ends. CDR1 is SEHNR, CDR2 FQNEAQ, per germline (reference sequence). The chain's CDR3 is CASSHYRAGRSYTF. CDR3 coding DNA: TGTGCCAGCAGCCATTACAGGGCGGGTAGGAGCTACACCTTC.

The chain employs TRBV24-1 and TRBJ2-1; 9 positions match TRBD2. This CDR3 comprises 16 residues. CDR1 and CDR2 (germline): KGHDR, SFDVKD. V was clipped by 8 bases and J by 8 bases; unmatched bases: 15. The CDR3 reads CATTAGGPSGSDEQFF. CDR3 DNA: TGTGCCACCACCGCGGGAGGGCCCTCAGGTAGCGATGAGCAGTTCTTC.

V usage is TRBV12-3 or TRBV12-4 and J usage is TRBJ2-1; 8 nucleotides align to TRBD2. Losses at the gene ends were 1 base for V and 12 bases for J; bases not matched to a gene: 5. The CDR3 loop spans 13 amino acids. CDR3 DNA sequence: TGTGCCAGCAGTTTAGGAGCGGGGGCCGTGCAGTTCTTC. Translated, it gives CASSLGAGAVQFF.

Here the CDR3 reads CASRVETGTRSEQFF. CDR3 DNA sequence: TGTGCCAGCAGGGTCGAGACAGGGACAAGAAGTGAGCAGTTCTTC. The genes are TRBV27 and TRBJ2-1; 7 bases fit TRBD1. CDR1 and CDR2 from the germline V gene are MNHEY and SMNVEV (reference sequence). Losses at the gene ends were 6 bases for V and 9 bases for J; bases not matched to a gene: 14. The CDR3 extends over 15 amino acids.